This T cell receptor (beta chain) is from a study of response to subunit inactivated influenza vaccine. The CDR3 consists of 15 residues. Trimming removed 2 bases at V and 3 bases at J, with 13 bases between. Germline V gene lookup returns CDR1 MNHEY and CDR2 SVGAGI. Overall study results and limits: It was the authors' suggestion that each seasonal influenza vaccination recruits few new T cells.

TCRdb reprocessed the RT-PCR reads with MiXCR, giving one entry per CDR3 protein. The sample carries 250,000 to 350,000 distinct CDR3 sequences, roughly 22% recorded once. This clonotype was picked up a small number of times. Its antigen is currently unknown. This sample comprised PBMCs from blood, obtained roughly 20 months after vaccination. The genes are TRBV6-5 and TRBJ2-5, with a weak D call TRBD2 (7 bases). The clonotype comes from a man aged 50 to 69 who received an inactivated influenza vaccine. CDR3 DNA sequence: TGTGCCAGCAGTTACGGCGGGGGCCAGAAAGAGACCCAGTACTTC. Its protein is CASSYGGGQKETQYF.